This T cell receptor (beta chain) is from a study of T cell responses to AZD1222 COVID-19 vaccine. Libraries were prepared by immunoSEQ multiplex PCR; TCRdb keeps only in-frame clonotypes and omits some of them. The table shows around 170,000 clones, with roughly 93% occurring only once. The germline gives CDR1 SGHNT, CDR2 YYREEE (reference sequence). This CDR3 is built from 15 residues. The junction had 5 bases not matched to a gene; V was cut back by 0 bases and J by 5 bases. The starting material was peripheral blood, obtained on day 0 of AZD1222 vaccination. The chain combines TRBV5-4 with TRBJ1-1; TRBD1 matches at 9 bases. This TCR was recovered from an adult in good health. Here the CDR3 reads CASSLGGQGRTEAFF. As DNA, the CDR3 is TGTGCCAGCAGCTTGGGGGGACAGGGTCGAACTGAAGCTTTCTTT. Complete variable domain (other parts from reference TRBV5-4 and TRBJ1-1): ETGVTQSPTHLIKTRGQQVTLRCSSQSGHNTVSWYQQALGQGPQFIFQYYREEENGRGNFPPRFSGLQFPNYSSELNVNALELDDSALYLCASSLGGQGRTEAFFGQGTRLTVV.